A selection of T cell receptor beta chains follows, all from one sample in a study of T cell responses to AZD1222 COVID-19 vaccine. The assay was immunoSEQ multiplex PCR, and TCRdb's table has in-frame clones only and misses some. The sample records 80,000 to 100,000 clones, around 94% being singletons. The material sequenced was peripheral blood, taken on day 0 of AZD1222 vaccination. These receptors all come from an adult in good health. The CDR3 runs from the conserved cysteine through the conserved F or W. Fields, in order: D gene, V gene, J gene, clone size, CDR3 protein, CDR3 DNA. The D gene is left open where the match is weak. Rows may omit the clone size; those that give it use once, few, many or a size class.

NA	TRBV4-3	TRBJ2-1	NA	CASSQEPRATLNEQFF	TGCGCCAGCAGCCAAGAACCCAGGGCAACTCTCAATGAGCAGTTCTTC
TRBD2	TRBV18	TRBJ2-4	NA	CASSPISGRGLAKNIQYF	TGTGCCAGCTCACCGATTAGCGGGAGGGGGCTAGCCAAAAACATTCAGTACTTC
NA	TRBV6-4	TRBJ2-7	NA	CASSNPPLQPSDYEQYF	TGTGCCAGCAGTAACCCTCCCCTCCAGCCCTCAGACTACGAGCAGTACTTC
NA	TRBV5-1	TRBJ1-1	NA	CASSLGGDEAFF	TGCGCCAGCAGCTTGGGGGGCGATGAAGCTTTCTTT
TRBD1	TRBV28	TRBJ1-4	NA	CASSSTGGAYGKLFF	TGTGCCAGCAGTTCGACAGGGGGCGCCTATGGAAAACTGTTTTTT
TRBD1	TRBV10-3	TRBJ1-6	NA	CATTGQDNSPLHF	TGTGCCACGACGGGACAGGATAATTCACCCCTCCACTTT
NA	TRBV7-8	TRBJ1-2	NA	CASSQPPGDGYTF	TGTGCCAGCAGCCAGCCCCCCGGGGATGGCTACACCTTC
NA	TRBV11-2	TRBJ1-2	few	CASSLAGWVPQPNYGYTF	TGTGCCAGCAGCTTAGCGGGGTGGGTCCCCCAACCTAACTATGGCTACACCTTC
NA	TRBV7-2	TRBJ2-5	NA	CASSLDARFKTQYF	TGTGCCAGCAGCTTAGACGCCCGTTTTAAGACCCAGTACTTC
NA	TRBV5-6	TRBJ2-1	NA	CASSLVGDEQFF	TGTGCCAGCAGCTTGGTAGGGGATGAGCAGTTCTTC
NA	TRBV2	TRBJ1-5	NA	CASSESGQFNQPQHF	TGTGCCAGCAGTGAATCCGGCCAATTTAATCAGCCCCAGCATTTT
NA	TRBV6-5	TRBJ1-5	NA	CASSITIGQPQHF	TGTGCCAGCAGTATTACGATAGGTCAGCCCCAGCATTTT
NA	TRBV5-4	TRBJ1-4	NA	CASRDMGESNEKLFF	TGTGCCAGCAGGGATATGGGGGAATCTAATGAAAAACTGTTTTTT
NA	TRBV10-2	TRBJ2-2	NA	CASSDPTGELFF	TGCGCCAGCAGTGATCCCACCGGGGAGCTGTTTTTT
TRBD2	TRBV27	TRBJ2-7	NA	CASSSVSGTSGYEQYF	TGTGCCAGCAGTTCCGTTTCCGGGACTAGCGGCTACGAGCAGTACTTC
NA	TRBV7-7	TRBJ2-5	NA	CASSSGPNLETQYF	TGTGCTAGCAGCTCCGGCCCAAACCTAGAGACCCAGTACTTC
NA	TRBV9	TRBJ2-3	once	CASSFLGVDTQYF	TGTGCCAGCAGCTTCTTGGGGGTCGATACGCAGTATTTT
NA	TRBV6-6	TRBJ1-5	NA	CASSSPRGLNQPQHF	TGTGCCAGCAGCTCCCCCCGGGGCCTAAATCAGCCCCAGCATTTT
TRBD1	TRBV7-6	TRBJ2-7	NA	CASSLGGGTGGHRYEQYF	TGTGCCAGCAGCTTAGGTGGGGGGACAGGGGGCCATAGGTACGAGCAGTACTTC
NA	TRBV6-1	TRBJ1-5	NA	CASSESGIWQGQPQHF	TGTGCCAGCAGTGAAAGTGGAATCTGGCAGGGTCAGCCCCAGCATTTT
TRBD1	TRBV2	TRBJ2-7	NA	CASSGTGVTSSSYEQYF	TGTGCCAGCAGTGGGACAGGTGTTACTTCAAGCTCCTACGAGCAGTACTTC
NA	TRBV19	TRBJ1-5	NA	CASSTLGQNNQPQHF	TGTGCCAGTAGTACACTAGGACAGAACAATCAGCCCCAGCATTTT
NA	TRBV13	TRBJ2-7	NA	CASSTDEGEQYF	TGTGCCAGCAGCACTGACGAGGGGGAGCAGTACTTC
TRBD1	TRBV7-8	TRBJ2-7	NA	CASSPPRTGVSYEQYF	TGTGCCAGCAGCCCCCCGCGGACAGGGGTCTCCTACGAGCAGTACTTC